This passage covers 7 T cell receptor beta chains from one sample sequenced in a study of T cell responses to AZD1222 COVID-19 vaccine. The method was immunoSEQ multiplex PCR; TCRdb's version includes in-frame clones alone and lacks a portion of them. The sample yields 85,000 to 120,000 clones, 90% seen once. Sequencing used peripheral blood, obtained on day 0 of AZD1222 vaccination. These receptors came from an adult in good health.

Worth noting for this clone: The same CDR3 also results from other DNA sequences found in this sample. The rearrangement joins TRBV18 to TRBJ1-1, with D unresolved. In germline, CDR1 is KGHSH, CDR2 LQKENI. This CDR3 spans 13 amino acids. The V gene lost 2 bases and the J gene lost 1 base, with 5 bases spanning the gap. Here the CDR3 DNA reads TGTGCCAGCTCACCATCGGGGAACACTGAAGCTTTCTTT. The encoded protein is CASSPSGNTEAFF.

The chain is built from TRBV12-3 or TRBV12-4 and TRBJ1-1; D is ambiguous. CDR3 length equals 11 residues. The germline V and J ends were trimmed by 8 bases and 4 bases, with 8 bases remaining between them. The CDR3 sequence is CASGMGTEAFF. CDR3 nucleotides: TGTGCCAGCGGTATGGGCACTGAAGCTTTCTTT.

The V and J genes are TRBV9 and TRBJ1-2, with TRBD1 identical over 7 bases. After removal of 4 bases from V and 2 bases from J, the junction contained 2 bases not matched to a gene. This CDR3 has 13 residues. Germline V CDR1 and CDR2: SGDLS, YYNGEE. The CDR3 sequence: CASSPGQNYGYTF. The CDR3 DNA is TGTGCCAGCAGCCCGGGACAGAACTATGGCTACACCTTC.

J is TRBJ1-2 and V is TRBV3-1 (or the pseudogene TRBV3-2); D remains unclear. This CDR3 has 15 residues. CDR1 is LGHDT and CDR2 is YNNKEL in the germline V gene (reference sequence). V dropped 0 bases and J dropped 5 bases, with 13 bases sitting between them. Here the CDR3 DNA reads TGTGCCAGCAGCCAAGATAGTCGGCAATCGTATGGCTACACCTTC. Protein sequence: CASSQDSRQSYGYTF.

This chain links TRBV7-9 with TRBJ1-4; perhaps TRBD1 as D (5 bases). CDR1 and CDR2 from the germline V gene are SEHNR and FQNEAQ (reference sequence). V was shortened by 4 bases and J by 4 bases, with 13 bases between the two germline ends. The CDR3 contains 15 residues. CDR3 in amino acids: CASSSGDLDNEKLFF. The CDR3 nucleotides read TGTGCCAGCAGCTCGGGGGATCTGGATAATGAAAAACTGTTTTTT.

This clone was detected a few times. The DNA of the CDR3 is TGTGCCAGCAGCGTACAAGGGAACACTGAAGCTTTCTTT. Translating it yields CASSVQGNTEAFF. The chain employs TRBV9 and TRBJ1-1; D is uncertain. Germline values: CDR1 SGDLS, CDR2 YYNGEE. Trimming removed 1 base from V and 1 base from J, with 5 bases in between. The CDR3 is made up of 13 amino acids.

DNA for the CDR3: TGTGCCAGTAGTATAGACAGGGCCCACTATGGCTACACCTTC. This gives the protein CASSIDRAHYGYTF. The chain recombines TRBV19 with TRBJ1-2; D possibly corresponds to TRBD1 (5 bases). The CDR3 has 14 residues. Trimming stripped 0 bases from V and 3 bases from J, with 8 bases between. CDR1 LNHDA and CDR2 SQIVND come from the germline V gene (reference sequence).